This T cell receptor (beta chain) was identified during a study of blood T cell repertoires in COVID-19. In the study overall: Both acute and convalescent COVID-19 samples were obtained from the United States, Italy and Spain. In each case, the material was cDNA or gDNA derived from T cells, B-cell-depleted T cells, or PBMCs.

The authors' processing: Nucleated cell number was recorded as an estimate derived from reference gene primer amplification. Sequencing used immunoSEQ multiplex PCR; TCRdb keeps in-frame clones, though not all of them. V and J calls and clone size are as listed in that table; D and trimming were resolved from the DNA. The data hold about 160,000 clones, with roughly nine tenths observed a single time. This CDR3 has 12 residues. V gave up 8 bases and J gave up 16 bases; unmatched junction bases: 13. Germline V gene data show CDR1 as LNHDA and CDR2 as SQIVND (reference sequence). The sequenced sample consisted of peripheral blood. The clonotype originates from a man aged 55 to 70 with active or convalescent COVID-19. The chain joins TRBV19 to TRBJ2-1, with TRBD2 matching over 8 bases. The CDR3 bases are TGTGCCAGTTCTTACCTGGACGGGAGGGAATTCTTC. Its translation: CASSYLDGREFF.